The clone carrying this TCR beta chain was detected many times. Its antigen is not identified. Researchers amplified the TCR beta CDR3 regions from RNA transcripts. Using the HTBI primer set, a first-round RT-PCR was run on the TCR CDR3. MiXCR, run by TCRdb on the multiplex PCR reads, gives a single entry per CDR3 protein. Of fewer than 900,000 distinct CDR3 sequences listed, roughly 20% are singletons. Pregnant or lactating patients were excluded, as were those with uncontrolled infection or other autoimmune disease. Clinical symptoms, serum thyroxine and TRAb, thyroid ultrasound and orbital computed tomography together formed the diagnostic basis. Trimming took 8 bases from V and 10 from J; bases not matched to a gene: 14. This CDR3 is 14 amino acids long. In germline, CDR1 is DFQATT, CDR2 SNEGSKA (reference sequence). The source of the sample is a study of T cells in Graves' hyperthyroidism and ophthalmopathy. Study-wide findings and caveats: In blood, most of the thyroid clonotypes expanded above 0.001 were also present.

The chain carries TRBV20-1 and TRBJ1-6; 7 positions match TRBD1. Sequenced sample: blood. This TCR derives from a woman between 50 and 59 years old with Graves' hyperthyroidism that later progressed to Graves' ophthalmopathy. Here the CDR3 reads CSIWGDREGSPLHF. CDR3 DNA: TGCAGTATCTGGGGGGACAGAGAGGGATCACCCCTCCACTTT.